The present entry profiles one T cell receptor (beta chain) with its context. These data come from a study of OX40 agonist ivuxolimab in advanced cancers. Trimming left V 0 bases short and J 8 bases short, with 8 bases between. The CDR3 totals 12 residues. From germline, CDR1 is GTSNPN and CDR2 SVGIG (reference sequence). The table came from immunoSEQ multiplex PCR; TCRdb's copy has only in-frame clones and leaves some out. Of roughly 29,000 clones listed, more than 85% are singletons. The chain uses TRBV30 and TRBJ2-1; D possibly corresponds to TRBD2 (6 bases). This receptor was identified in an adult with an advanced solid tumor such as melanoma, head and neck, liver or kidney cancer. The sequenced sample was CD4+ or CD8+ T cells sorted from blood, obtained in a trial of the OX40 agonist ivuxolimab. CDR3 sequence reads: CAWSVWGDEQFF. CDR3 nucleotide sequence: TGTGCCTGGAGTGTATGGGGGGATGAGCAGTTCTTC.